Following are 3 T cell receptor beta chains from one sample sequenced in a study of T cell responses to AZD1222 COVID-19 vaccine. TCRdb's table, derived via immunoSEQ multiplex PCR, lists solely in-frame clones and lacks some. Of around 94,000 clones detected, about 85% appear once; the ten largest clones hold about 4.5%. The material was peripheral blood, obtained 28 days after the second AZD1222 dose. The origin of the receptors is an adult who received the AZD1222 COVID-19 vaccine.

The chain couples TRBV5-1 to TRBJ1-6, with 8 positions matching TRBD1. Germline CDR1 reads SGHRS; CDR2 reads YFSETQ. V lost 4 bases to trimming and J lost 15 bases; unmatched junction nucleotides: 9. There are 13 residues in the CDR3. The CDR3 loop is CASSVNRGESLHF. CDR3 in DNA: TGCGCCAGCAGCGTTAACAGGGGGGAGAGCCTCCACTTT.

This clone has at least ten counts. The rearrangement joins TRBV7-8 to TRBJ2-7; D tentatively fits TRBD1 or TRBD2 (6 bases each). There are 15 residues in the CDR3. The germline V gene encodes CDR1 SGHVS and CDR2 FQNEAQ. V lost 5 bases to trimming and J lost 2 bases, with 16 bases between them. The CDR3 region has the DNA TGTGCCAGCAGCCCCTCTACAGGGAGGCCCTACGAGCAGTACTTC. As protein: CASSPSTGRPYEQYF.

The gene calls are TRBV2 and TRBJ2-3; 12 positions match TRBD2. From germline, CDR1 is SNHLY and CDR2 FYNNEI. J was trimmed by 3 bases and V by 8 bases; bases with no gene match: 3. The CDR3 has 14 amino acids. The CDR3 coding sequence is TGTGCCAGCGTGACTAGCGGGGGAACAGATACGCAGTATTTT. This gives the protein CASVTSGGTDTQYF.